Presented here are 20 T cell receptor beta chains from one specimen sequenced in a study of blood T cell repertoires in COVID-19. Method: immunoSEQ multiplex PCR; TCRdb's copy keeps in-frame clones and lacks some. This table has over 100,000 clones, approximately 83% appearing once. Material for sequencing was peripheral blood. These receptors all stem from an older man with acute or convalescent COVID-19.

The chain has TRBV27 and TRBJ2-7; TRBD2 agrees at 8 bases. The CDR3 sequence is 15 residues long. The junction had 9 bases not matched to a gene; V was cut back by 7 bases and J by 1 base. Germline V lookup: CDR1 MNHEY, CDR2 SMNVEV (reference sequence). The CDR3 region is CASKEREMGSYEQYF. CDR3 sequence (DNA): TGTGCCAGCAAAGAGCGGGAGATGGGGTCCTACGAGCAGTACTTC.

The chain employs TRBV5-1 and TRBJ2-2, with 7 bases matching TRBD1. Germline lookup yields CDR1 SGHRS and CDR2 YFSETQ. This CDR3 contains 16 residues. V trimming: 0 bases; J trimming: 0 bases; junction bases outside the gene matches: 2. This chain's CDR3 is CASSLAQGANTGELFF. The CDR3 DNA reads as TGCGCCAGCAGCTTGGCGCAGGGGGCGAACACCGGGGAGCTGTTTTTT.

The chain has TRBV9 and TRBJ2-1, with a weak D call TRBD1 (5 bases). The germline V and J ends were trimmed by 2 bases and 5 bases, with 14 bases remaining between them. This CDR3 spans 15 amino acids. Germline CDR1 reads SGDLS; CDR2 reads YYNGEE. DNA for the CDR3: TGTGCCAGCAGCGTGAGCGTTTCCAGGGACAATGAGCAGTTCTTC. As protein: CASSVSVSRDNEQFF.

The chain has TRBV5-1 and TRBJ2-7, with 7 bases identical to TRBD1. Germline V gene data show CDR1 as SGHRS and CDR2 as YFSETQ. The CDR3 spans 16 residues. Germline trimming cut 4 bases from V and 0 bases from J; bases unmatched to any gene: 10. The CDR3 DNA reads TGCGCCAGCAGCCGATACGGGACAGAATACTCCTACGAGCAGTACTTC. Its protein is CASSRYGTEYSYEQYF. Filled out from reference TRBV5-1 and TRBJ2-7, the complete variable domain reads KAGVTQTPRYLIKTRGQQVTLSCSPISGHRSVSWYQQTPGQGLQFLFEYFSETQRNKGNFPGRFSGRQFSNSRSEMNVSTLELGDSALYLCASSRYGTEYSYEQYFGPGTRLTVT.

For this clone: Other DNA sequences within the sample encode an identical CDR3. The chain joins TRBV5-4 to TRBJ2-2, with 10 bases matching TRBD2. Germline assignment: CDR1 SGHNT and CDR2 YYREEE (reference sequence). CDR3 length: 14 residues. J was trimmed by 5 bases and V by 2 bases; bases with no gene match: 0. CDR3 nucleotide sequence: TGTGCCAGCAGCTTAGCGGGAGGGACCGGGGAGCTGTTTTTT. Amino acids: CASSLAGGTGELFF. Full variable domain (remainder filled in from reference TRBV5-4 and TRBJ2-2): ETGVTQSPTHLIKTRGQQVTLRCSSQSGHNTVSWYQQALGQGPQFIFQYYREEENGRGNFPPRFSGLQFPNYSSELNVNALELDDSALYLCASSLAGGTGELFFGEGSRLTVL.

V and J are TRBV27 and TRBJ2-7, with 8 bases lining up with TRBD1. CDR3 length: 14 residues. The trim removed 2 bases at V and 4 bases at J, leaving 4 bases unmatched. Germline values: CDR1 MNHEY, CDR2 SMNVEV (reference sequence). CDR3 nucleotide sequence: TGTGCCAGCAGTTTAGACAGGGGTCCGTACGAGCAGTACTTC. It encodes CASSLDRGPYEQYF.

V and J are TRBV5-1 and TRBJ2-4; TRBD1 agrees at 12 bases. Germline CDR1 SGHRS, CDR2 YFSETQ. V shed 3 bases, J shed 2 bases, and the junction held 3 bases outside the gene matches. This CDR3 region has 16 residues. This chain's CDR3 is CASSWDRGLSKNIQYF. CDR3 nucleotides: TGCGCCAGCAGCTGGGACAGGGGGCTATCCAAAAACATTCAGTACTTC.

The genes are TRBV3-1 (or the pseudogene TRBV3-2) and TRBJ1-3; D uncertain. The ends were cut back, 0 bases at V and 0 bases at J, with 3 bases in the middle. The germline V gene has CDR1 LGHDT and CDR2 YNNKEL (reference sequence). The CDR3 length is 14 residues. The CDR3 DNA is TGTGCCAGCAGCCAAGACCTCTCTGGAAACACCATATATTTT. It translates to CASSQDLSGNTIYF.

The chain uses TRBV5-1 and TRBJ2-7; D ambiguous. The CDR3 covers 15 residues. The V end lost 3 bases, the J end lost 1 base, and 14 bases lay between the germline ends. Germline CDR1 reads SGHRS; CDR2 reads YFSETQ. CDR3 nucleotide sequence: TGCGCCAGCAGCTCTTTGGGCTACTCTTCCTACGAGCAGTACTTC. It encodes CASSSLGYSSYEQYF.

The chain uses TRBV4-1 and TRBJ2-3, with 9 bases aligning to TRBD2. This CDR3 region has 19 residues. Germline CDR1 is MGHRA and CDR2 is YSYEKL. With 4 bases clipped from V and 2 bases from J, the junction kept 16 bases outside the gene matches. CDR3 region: CASSRQDRGGRAYTDTQYF. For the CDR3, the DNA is TGCGCCAGCAGCCGCCAAGATCGTGGCGGGAGGGCCTACACAGATACGCAGTATTTT.

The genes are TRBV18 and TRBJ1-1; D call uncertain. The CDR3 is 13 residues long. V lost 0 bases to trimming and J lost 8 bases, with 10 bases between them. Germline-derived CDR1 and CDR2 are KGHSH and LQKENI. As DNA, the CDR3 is TGTGCCAGCTCACCACCGACCTGGGCAGAAGCTTTCTTT. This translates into CASSPPTWAEAFF. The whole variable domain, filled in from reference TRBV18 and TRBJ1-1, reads NAGVMQNPRHLVRRRGQEARLRCSPMKGHSHVYWYRQLPEEGLKFMVYLQKENIIDESGMPKERFSAEFPKEGPSILRIQQVVRGDSAAYFCASSPPTWAEAFFGQGTRLTVV.

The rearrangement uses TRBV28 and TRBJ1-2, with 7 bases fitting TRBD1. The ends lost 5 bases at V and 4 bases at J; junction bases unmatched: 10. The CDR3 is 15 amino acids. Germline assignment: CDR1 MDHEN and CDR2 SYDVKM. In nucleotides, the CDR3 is TGTGCCAGCAGTCCTACGTCGACAGGGTCCTATGGCTACACCTTC. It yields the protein CASSPTSTGSYGYTF.

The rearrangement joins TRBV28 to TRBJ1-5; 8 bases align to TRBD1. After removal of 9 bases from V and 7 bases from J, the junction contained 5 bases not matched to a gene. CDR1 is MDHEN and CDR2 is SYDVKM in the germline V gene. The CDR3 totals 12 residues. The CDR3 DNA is TGTGCCAGTCGCAGGGGGCTCCAGCCCCAGCATTTT. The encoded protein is CASRRGLQPQHF.

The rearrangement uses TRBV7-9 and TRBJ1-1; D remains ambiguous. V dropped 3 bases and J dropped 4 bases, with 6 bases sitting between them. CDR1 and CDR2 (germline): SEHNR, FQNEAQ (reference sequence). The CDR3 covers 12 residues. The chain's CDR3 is CASSFEITEAFF. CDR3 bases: TGTGCCAGCAGCTTCGAGATCACTGAAGCTTTCTTT.

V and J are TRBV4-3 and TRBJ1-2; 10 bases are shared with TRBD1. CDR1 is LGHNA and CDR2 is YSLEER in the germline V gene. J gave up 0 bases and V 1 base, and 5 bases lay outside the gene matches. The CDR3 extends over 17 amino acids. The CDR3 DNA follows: TGCGCCAGCAGCCAAGGGACAGGGGGTTTAGCTAACTATGGCTACACCTTC. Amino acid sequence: CASSQGTGGLANYGYTF.

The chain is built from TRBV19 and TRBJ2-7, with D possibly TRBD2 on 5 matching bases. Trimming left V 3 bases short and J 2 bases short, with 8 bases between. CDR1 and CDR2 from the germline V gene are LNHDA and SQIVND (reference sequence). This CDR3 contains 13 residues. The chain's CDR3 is CASSISRAYEQYF. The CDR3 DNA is TGTGCCAGTAGTATTTCGCGGGCCTACGAGCAGTACTTC.

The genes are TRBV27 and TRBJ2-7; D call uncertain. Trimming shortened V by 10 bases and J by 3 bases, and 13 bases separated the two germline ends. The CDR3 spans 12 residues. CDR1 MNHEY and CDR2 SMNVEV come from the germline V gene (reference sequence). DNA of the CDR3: TGTGCCACCGAGGCGCCCAACTACGAGCAGTACTTC. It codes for CATEAPNYEQYF.

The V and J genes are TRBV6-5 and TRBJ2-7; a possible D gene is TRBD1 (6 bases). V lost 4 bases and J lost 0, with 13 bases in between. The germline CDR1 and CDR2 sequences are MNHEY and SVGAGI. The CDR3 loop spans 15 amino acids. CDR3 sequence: CASSSPGHSSYEQYF. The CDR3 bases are TGTGCCAGCAGTTCCCCGGGACACAGCTCCTACGAGCAGTACTTC.

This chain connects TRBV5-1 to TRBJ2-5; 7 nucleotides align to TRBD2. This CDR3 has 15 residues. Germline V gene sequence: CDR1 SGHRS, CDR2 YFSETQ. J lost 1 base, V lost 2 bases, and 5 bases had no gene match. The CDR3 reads CASSLTSVPQETQYF. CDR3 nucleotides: TGCGCCAGCAGCTTAACTAGCGTCCCCCAAGAGACCCAGTACTTC.

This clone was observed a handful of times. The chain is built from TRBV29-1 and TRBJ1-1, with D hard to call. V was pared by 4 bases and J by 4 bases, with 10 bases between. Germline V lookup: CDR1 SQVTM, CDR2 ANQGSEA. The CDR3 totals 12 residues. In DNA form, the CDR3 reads TGCAGCGTTGGGAGGTCCGGCACTGAAGCTTTCTTT. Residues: CSVGRSGTEAFF. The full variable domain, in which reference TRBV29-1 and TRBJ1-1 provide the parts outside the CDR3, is SAVISQKPSRDICQRGTSLTIQCQVDSQVTMMFWYRQQPGQSLTLIATANQGSEATYESGFVIDKFPISRPNLTFSTLTVSNMSPEDSSIYLCSVGRSGTEAFFGQGTRLTVV.